This T cell receptor (beta chain) derives from a study of T cell repertoires in cytomegalovirus infection. Study overall: CMV epitopes used comprised recently identified HLA-C-restricted ones and well-studied HLA-B-restricted ones. From public TCR beta signatures came an indication of both CMV infection and matching HLA type. Study conclusions and caveats: HLA-C-restricted, CMV-specific TCR beta clonotypes were dominant ex vivo.

TCRdb reprocessed the reads via MiXCR and lists one record per CDR3 protein. Here the sample spans approximately 910,000 distinct CDR3 sequences, around 30% being singletons. Concerning this clonotype: Its antigen is unknown.

Germline CDR1 MDHEN, CDR2 SYDVKM. V lost 7 bases and J lost 7; bases outside the gene matches: 4. The CDR3 has 13 residues. Sequenced material: cultured CD8+ T cells from PBMCs, taken from culture after CMV antigen stimulation. This TCR was sampled from a human donor in good health (CMV status not recorded). Some clones in this sample may be carry-over from other donors' samples. The chain has TRBV28 and TRBJ1-5, with 10 bases aligning to TRBD1. For the CDR3, the DNA is TGTGCCAGCACTTGGGACAGGGGACAGCCCCAGCATTTT. It is translated as CASTWDRGQPQHF.